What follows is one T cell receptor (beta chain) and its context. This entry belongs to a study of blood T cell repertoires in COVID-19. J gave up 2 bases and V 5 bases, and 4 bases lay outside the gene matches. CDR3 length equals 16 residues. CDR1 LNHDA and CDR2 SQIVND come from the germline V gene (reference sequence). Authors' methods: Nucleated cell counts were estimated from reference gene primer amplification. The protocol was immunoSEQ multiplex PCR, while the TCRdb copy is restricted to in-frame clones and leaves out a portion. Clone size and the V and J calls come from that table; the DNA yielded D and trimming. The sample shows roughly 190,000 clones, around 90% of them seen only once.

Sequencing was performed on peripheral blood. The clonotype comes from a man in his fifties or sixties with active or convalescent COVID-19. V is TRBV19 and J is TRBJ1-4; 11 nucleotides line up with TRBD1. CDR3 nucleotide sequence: TGTGCCAGTAGTCCGGACAGGGGGCAGACTAATGAAAAACTGTTTTTT. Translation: CASSPDRGQTNEKLFF.